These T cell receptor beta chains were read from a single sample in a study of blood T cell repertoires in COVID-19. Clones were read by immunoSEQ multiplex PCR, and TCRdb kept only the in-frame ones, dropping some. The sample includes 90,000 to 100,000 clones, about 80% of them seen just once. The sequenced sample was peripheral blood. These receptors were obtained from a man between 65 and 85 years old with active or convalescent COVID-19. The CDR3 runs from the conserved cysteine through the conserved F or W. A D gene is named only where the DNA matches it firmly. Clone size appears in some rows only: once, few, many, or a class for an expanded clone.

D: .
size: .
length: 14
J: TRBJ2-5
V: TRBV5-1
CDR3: CASSLWIGLETQYF
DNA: TGCGCCAGCAGCTTATGGATCGGGTTAGAGACCCAGTACTTC

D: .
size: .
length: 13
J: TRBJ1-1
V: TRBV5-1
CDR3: CASSFGGETEAFF
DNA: TGCGCCAGCAGCTTCGGAGGGGAGACTGAAGCTTTCTTT

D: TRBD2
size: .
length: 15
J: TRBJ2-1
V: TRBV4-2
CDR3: CASSQASGGAGEQFF
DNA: TGTGCCAGCAGCCAAGCTAGCGGGGGGGCTGGTGAGCAGTTCTTC

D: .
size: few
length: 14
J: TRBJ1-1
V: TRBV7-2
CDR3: CASSLRGLNTEAFF
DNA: TGTGCCAGCAGCTTAAGAGGGCTTAACACTGAAGCTTTCTTT

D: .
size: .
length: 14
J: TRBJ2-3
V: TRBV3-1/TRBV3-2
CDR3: CASSQDRGSDTQYF
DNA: TGTGCCAGCAGCCAAGACCGGGGTTCGGATACGCAGTATTTT

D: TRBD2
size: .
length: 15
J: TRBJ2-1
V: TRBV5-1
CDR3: CASSLAAGGYNEQFF
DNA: TGCGCCAGCAGCTTGGCAGCGGGGGGCTACAATGAGCAGTTCTTC

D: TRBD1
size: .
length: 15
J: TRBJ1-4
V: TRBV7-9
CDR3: CASSLDADRDEKLFF
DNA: TGTGCCAGCAGCTTAGATGCGGACAGGGACGAAAAACTGTTTTTT

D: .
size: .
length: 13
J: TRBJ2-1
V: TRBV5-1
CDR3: CASSQGKYNEQFF
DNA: TGCGCCAGCAGCCAGGGGAAATACAATGAGCAGTTCTTC

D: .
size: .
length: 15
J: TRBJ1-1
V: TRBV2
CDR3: CASSGHVGTGAEAFF
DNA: TGTGCCAGCAGCGGGCACGTCGGGACTGGCGCTGAAGCTTTCTTT

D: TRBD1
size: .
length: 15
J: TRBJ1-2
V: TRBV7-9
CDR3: CASVPWDRANYGYTF
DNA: TGTGCCAGCGTCCCCTGGGACAGAGCTAACTATGGCTACACCTTC

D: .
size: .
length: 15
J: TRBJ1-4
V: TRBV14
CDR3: CASSQARSTNEKLFF
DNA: TGTGCCAGCAGCCAAGCGAGATCAACTAATGAAAAACTGTTTTTT

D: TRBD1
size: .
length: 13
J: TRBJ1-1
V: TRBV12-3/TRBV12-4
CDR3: CASRGQGITEAFF
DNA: TGTGCCAGCAGAGGACAGGGTATAACTGAAGCTTTCTTT

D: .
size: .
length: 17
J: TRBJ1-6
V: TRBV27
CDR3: CASSLGGGSSYNSPLHF
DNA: TGTGCCAGCAGTTTAGGTGGGGGGAGCTCCTATAATTCACCCCTCCACTTT

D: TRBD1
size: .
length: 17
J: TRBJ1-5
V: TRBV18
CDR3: CASSLVPPGQSNQPQHF
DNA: TGTGCCAGCTCACTAGTCCCCCCGGGACAGAGCAATCAGCCCCAGCATTTT

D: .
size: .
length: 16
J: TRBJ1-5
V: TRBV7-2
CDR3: CASSLGGLWGGQPQHF
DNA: TGTGCCAGCAGCTTAGGAGGACTGTGGGGTGGTCAGCCCCAGCATTTT

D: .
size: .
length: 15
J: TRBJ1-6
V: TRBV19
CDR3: CASSISGGARSPLHF
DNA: TGTGCCAGTAGTATCAGCGGGGGGGCGAGGTCACCCCTCCACTTT

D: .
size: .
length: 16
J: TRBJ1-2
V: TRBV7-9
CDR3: CASSLGGGWDNYGYTF
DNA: TGTGCCAGCAGCTTAGGCGGAGGGTGGGATAACTATGGCTACACCTTC

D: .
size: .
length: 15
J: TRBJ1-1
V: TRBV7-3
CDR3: CASSLTPGSNTEAFF
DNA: TGTGCCAGCAGCTTAACCCCAGGATCGAACACTGAAGCTTTCTTT

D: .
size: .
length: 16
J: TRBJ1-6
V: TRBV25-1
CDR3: CASSEYQGRDNSPLHF
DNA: TGTGCCAGCAGTGAATACCAGGGAAGGGATAATTCACCCCTCCACTTT

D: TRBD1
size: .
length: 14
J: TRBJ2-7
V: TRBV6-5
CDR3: CASKTGGRTYEQYF
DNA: TGTGCCAGCAAGACAGGGGGGCGAACCTACGAGCAGTACTTC

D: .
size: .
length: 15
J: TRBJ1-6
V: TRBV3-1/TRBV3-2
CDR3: CASRHTTGLNSPLHF
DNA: TGTGCCAGCAGACACACAACGGGGTTAAATTCACCCCTCCACTTT

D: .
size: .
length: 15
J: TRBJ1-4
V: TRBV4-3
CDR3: CASSQDRGVGEKLFF
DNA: TGCGCCAGCAGCCAAGATCGGGGGGTTGGCGAAAAACTGTTTTTT

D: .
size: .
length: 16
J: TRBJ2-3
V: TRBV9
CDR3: CASSVDGGASTDTQYF
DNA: TGTGCCAGCAGCGTAGATGGGGGCGCGAGCACAGATACGCAGTATTTT

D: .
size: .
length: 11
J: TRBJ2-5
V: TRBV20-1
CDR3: CSASGQETQYF
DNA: TGCAGTGCTAGCGGTCAAGAGACCCAGTACTTC

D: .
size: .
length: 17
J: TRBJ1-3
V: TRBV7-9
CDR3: CASSLGLPLSSGNTIYF
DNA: TGTGCCAGCAGCTTAGGTTTGCCGTTGAGCTCTGGAAACACCATATATTTT